This T cell receptor beta chain was sequenced for a study of blood T cells in healthy people across ages. V lost 3 bases, J lost 7 bases, and 19 bases lay in between. The CDR3 covers 15 residues. Germline-derived CDR1 and CDR2 are GTSNPN and SVGIG (reference sequence). It was with a sample-barcoded 5' primer and a J-beta primer mix that a second PCR of roughly 7 to 12 cycles was run. Each of the cDNA molecules was tagged by a template-switch adaptor with 12 random nucleotides. TCRdb fed the 5' RACE reads into MiXCR, producing one record per CDR3 protein. This sample yields about 800,000 distinct CDR3 sequences, of which roughly 60% are seen a single time; around 22% belongs to the top ten. Study-level findings and limits: Naive CD4+ cells and diversity were both higher in long-lived donors than in aged donors.

A remark on this clonotype: Antigen: not known.

This rearrangement joins TRBV30 to TRBJ2-1, with a weak D call TRBD2 (6 bases). The sequence came from a man between 25 and 39 years old in good health. The specimen sequenced was blood. This CDR3 reads CAWRGGRGSGNEQFF. For the CDR3, the DNA is TGTGCCTGGAGGGGAGGACGGGGGTCCGGGAATGAGCAGTTCTTC.